The rows below give T cell receptor beta chains drawn from one sample of a study of blood T cells in healthy people across ages. Each CDR3 protein gets one entry after TCRdb re-called the 5' RACE reads with MiXCR. The table lists 1.2 million to 1.5 million distinct CDR3 sequences, roughly 60% of them singletons. The specimen sequenced was blood. The source of these receptors is a man aged 18-30 years in good health. Each CDR3 is given with its conserved first and last residue. Fields, in order: J gene, CDR3 length, D gene, V gene, clone size, CDR3 DNA, CDR3 protein. The D gene is left open where the match is weak. For some rows the clone size is stated as once, few or many, or as a class when expanded; others skip it.

j_gene: TRBJ1-4
len: 15
d_gene: -
v_gene: TRBV27
abundance: -
CDR3nt: TGTGCCAGCAGTTTGAAAGGGCCTCCTAATGAAAAACTGTTTTTT
CDR3aa: CASSLKGPPNEKLFF

j_gene: TRBJ2-1
len: 13
d_gene: -
v_gene: TRBV4-1
abundance: -
CDR3nt: TGCGCCAGCAGCCAAGCGGTCCCTAATGAGCAGTTCTTC
CDR3aa: CASSQAVPNEQFF

j_gene: TRBJ2-1
len: 15
d_gene: TRBD2
v_gene: TRBV20-1
abundance: -
CDR3nt: TGCAGTGCTAGAGGGACTAGCGGTACCTACAATGAGCAGTTCTTC
CDR3aa: CSARGTSGTYNEQFF

j_gene: TRBJ1-4
len: 14
d_gene: -
v_gene: TRBV7-2
abundance: -
CDR3nt: TGTGCCAGCAGGATACAGGGAAGTGGCGAAAAACTGTTTTTT
CDR3aa: CASRIQGSGEKLFF

j_gene: TRBJ1-1
len: 13
d_gene: -
v_gene: TRBV4-1
abundance: -
CDR3nt: TGCGCCAGCAGCCAACAGAGTGGCACTGAAGCTTTCTTT
CDR3aa: CASSQQSGTEAFF

j_gene: TRBJ2-6
len: 13
d_gene: -
v_gene: TRBV29-1
abundance: many
CDR3nt: TGCAGCGTTGAGGGGCTCGGGGCCAACGTCCTGACTTTC
CDR3aa: CSVEGLGANVLTF

j_gene: TRBJ2-4
len: 15
d_gene: -
v_gene: TRBV7-8
abundance: few
CDR3nt: TGTGCCAGCAGCTTTCAGGAGAGGGGTGGTAACATTCAGTACTTC
CDR3aa: CASSFQERGGNIQYF

j_gene: TRBJ1-2
len: 13
d_gene: -
v_gene: TRBV20-1
abundance: -
CDR3nt: TGCAGCGTCAGGGACAACCCTAAGGAGGGCTACACCTTC
CDR3aa: CSVRDNPKEGYTF

j_gene: TRBJ2-7
len: 16
d_gene: TRBD1
v_gene: TRBV5-4
abundance: -
CDR3nt: TGTGCCAGCAGGATCCATCCCGGGACAGGTCCCAACGAGCAGTACTTC
CDR3aa: CASRIHPGTGPNEQYF

j_gene: TRBJ2-3
len: 13
d_gene: -
v_gene: TRBV6-6
abundance: -
CDR3nt: TGTGCCAGCAGCCCCCTGAGTAATCGGGCGCAGTATTTT
CDR3aa: CASSPLSNRAQYF

j_gene: TRBJ2-1
len: 15
d_gene: -
v_gene: TRBV7-2
abundance: -
CDR3nt: TGTGCCAGCACCTCCGATTATGGGCGTTTCGATGAGCAGTTCTTC
CDR3aa: CASTSDYGRFDEQFF

j_gene: TRBJ2-1
len: 16
d_gene: -
v_gene: TRBV24-1
abundance: -
CDR3nt: TGTGCCACCAGTGATGCCGGGACGAGAATGTACAATGAGCAGTTCTTC
CDR3aa: CATSDAGTRMYNEQFF

j_gene: TRBJ1-4
len: 16
d_gene: TRBD1
v_gene: TRBV20-1
abundance: -
CDR3nt: TGCAGTGCTGCGACAGGGTATACCTACGGGGATGAAAAACTGTTTTTT
CDR3aa: CSAATGYTYGDEKLFF

j_gene: TRBJ2-3
len: 15
d_gene: TRBD1
v_gene: TRBV14
abundance: -
CDR3nt: TGTGCCAGCAGACGACAGGGGGCTAGCACAGATACGCAGTATTTT
CDR3aa: CASRRQGASTDTQYF

j_gene: TRBJ2-1
len: 13
d_gene: TRBD2
v_gene: TRBV29-1
abundance: -
CDR3nt: TGCAGCGTTGACCTAGCGGGAGTCGATGAGCAGTTCTTC
CDR3aa: CSVDLAGVDEQFF

j_gene: TRBJ2-7
len: 15
d_gene: -
v_gene: TRBV27
abundance: -
CDR3nt: TGTGCCAGCAGCCTAAGGCGTACAGCCTCCTACGAGCAGTACTTC
CDR3aa: CASSLRRTASYEQYF

j_gene: TRBJ2-1
len: 15
d_gene: TRBD2
v_gene: TRBV24-1
abundance: few
CDR3nt: TGTGCCACCACCTGCCGACCGGGACTAGTTGTAGAGCAGTTCTTC
CDR3aa: CATTCRPGLVVEQFF

j_gene: TRBJ2-7
len: 16
d_gene: TRBD1
v_gene: TRBV9
abundance: -
CDR3nt: TGTGCCAGCAGCGAGAACCCCGGGACAGGGGCCCTCGAGCAGTACTTC
CDR3aa: CASSENPGTGALEQYF

j_gene: TRBJ2-5
len: 14
d_gene: TRBD1
v_gene: TRBV29-1
abundance: -
CDR3nt: TGCAGCGTTGAAAGGACAGGGGGGCAAGAGACCCAGTACTTC
CDR3aa: CSVERTGGQETQYF

j_gene: TRBJ2-1
len: 15
d_gene: TRBD2
v_gene: TRBV4-1
abundance: few
CDR3nt: TGCGCCAGCAGCCAAGAGGGACTAGAGAAGGGTGAGCAGTTCTTC
CDR3aa: CASSQEGLEKGEQFF

j_gene: TRBJ2-5
len: 14
d_gene: TRBD2
v_gene: TRBV27
abundance: -
CDR3nt: TGTGCCAGCAGTTCACTAGCGGGAGTGGAGACCCAGTACTTC
CDR3aa: CASSSLAGVETQYF

j_gene: TRBJ2-1
len: 12
d_gene: -
v_gene: TRBV29-1
abundance: few
CDR3nt: TGCAGCGTTCAACCGAGAGACAATGAGCAGTTCTTC
CDR3aa: CSVQPRDNEQFF

j_gene: TRBJ2-1
len: 12
d_gene: -
v_gene: TRBV10-3
abundance: -
CDR3nt: TGTGCCATCAGTGTTTCAGGGAATGAGCAGTTCTTC
CDR3aa: CAISVSGNEQFF

j_gene: TRBJ2-1
len: 14
d_gene: TRBD2
v_gene: TRBV27
abundance: -
CDR3nt: TGTGCCAGCGGGCTAGCGGGAAGTGGAAGAGAGCAGTTCTTC
CDR3aa: CASGLAGSGREQFF

j_gene: TRBJ1-1
len: 14
d_gene: -
v_gene: TRBV6-2/TRBV6-3
abundance: -
CDR3nt: TGTGCCAGCAATGGAGGGGCGAGGAACACTGAAGCTTTCTTT
CDR3aa: CASNGGARNTEAFF

j_gene: TRBJ1-2
len: 12
d_gene: -
v_gene: TRBV7-2
abundance: few
CDR3nt: TGTGCCAGCGGACCGGGCGAGGATGGCTACACCTTC
CDR3aa: CASGPGEDGYTF

j_gene: TRBJ1-1
len: 15
d_gene: -
v_gene: TRBV29-1
abundance: few
CDR3nt: TGCAGCGTTGGAGCTCGGGACGGAGGATGGACTGAAGCTTTCTTT
CDR3aa: CSVGARDGGWTEAFF

j_gene: TRBJ2-1
len: 14
d_gene: -
v_gene: TRBV28
abundance: few
CDR3nt: TGTGCCAGCAGTTTCCCTAACTGGTACAATGAGCAGTTCTTC
CDR3aa: CASSFPNWYNEQFF

j_gene: TRBJ1-2
len: 12
d_gene: -
v_gene: TRBV12-3/TRBV12-4
abundance: few
CDR3nt: TGTGCCTCCCGACGCCCTAACTATGGCTACACCTTC
CDR3aa: CASRRPNYGYTF

j_gene: TRBJ2-7
len: 15
d_gene: -
v_gene: TRBV20-1
abundance: -
CDR3nt: TGCAGTGCTAGGGTCTTGGGCAGGGAGCCCTACGAGCAGTACTTC
CDR3aa: CSARVLGREPYEQYF

j_gene: TRBJ1-4
len: 15
d_gene: -
v_gene: TRBV4-1
abundance: few
CDR3nt: TGCGCCAGCAGCCAAGCGCACCGCTTTAATGAAAAACTGTTTTTT
CDR3aa: CASSQAHRFNEKLFF

j_gene: TRBJ2-1
len: 13
d_gene: TRBD2
v_gene: TRBV9
abundance: -
CDR3nt: TGTGCCAGTGGGGGGGGGTCCGGCAATGAGCAGTTCTTC
CDR3aa: CASGGGSGNEQFF

j_gene: TRBJ2-3
len: 15
d_gene: TRBD1
v_gene: TRBV29-1
abundance: -
CDR3nt: TGCAGCGTTGAAGAGGCGACAGGGGGCGCAGATACGCAGTATTTT
CDR3aa: CSVEEATGGADTQYF

j_gene: TRBJ2-1
len: 17
d_gene: -
v_gene: TRBV6-2/TRBV6-3
abundance: few
CDR3nt: TGTGCCAGCAGTTCCGAATCCCTAGGGGCAAGCTACAATGAGCAGTTCTTC
CDR3aa: CASSSESLGASYNEQFF

j_gene: TRBJ2-1
len: 18
d_gene: TRBD2
v_gene: TRBV4-1
abundance: -
CDR3nt: TGCGCCAGCAGCCTAGAACTAGCGGGAGAAGGTGTAAACAATGAGCAGTTCTTC
CDR3aa: CASSLELAGEGVNNEQFF

j_gene: TRBJ2-7
len: 15
d_gene: TRBD2
v_gene: TRBV2
abundance: once
CDR3nt: TGTGCCAGCAGTACTCCACAGACTAGCTCATCCGAGCAGTACTTC
CDR3aa: CASSTPQTSSSEQYF

j_gene: TRBJ2-1
len: 14
d_gene: -
v_gene: TRBV27
abundance: few
CDR3nt: TGTGCCAGCAGTTTATCGGTTGTGATGAATGAGCAGTTCTTC
CDR3aa: CASSLSVVMNEQFF

j_gene: TRBJ1-1
len: 14
d_gene: -
v_gene: TRBV9
abundance: -
CDR3nt: TGTGCCAGCAGCGCACCGCCGGGGGACACTGAAGCTTTCTTT
CDR3aa: CASSAPPGDTEAFF

j_gene: TRBJ1-2
len: 14
d_gene: -
v_gene: TRBV4-3
abundance: -
CDR3nt: TGCGCCAGCAGCCAAGATTGGGTCGGCTATGGCTACACCTTC
CDR3aa: CASSQDWVGYGYTF

j_gene: TRBJ2-5
len: 13
d_gene: -
v_gene: TRBV12-3/TRBV12-4
abundance: -
CDR3nt: TGTGCCAGCAACAGGGCCTACCAAGAGACCCAGTACTTC
CDR3aa: CASNRAYQETQYF

j_gene: TRBJ2-1
len: 15
d_gene: TRBD1
v_gene: TRBV24-1
abundance: many
CDR3nt: TGTGCCACCAGTGGGGGACAGGGTCACGACAATGAGCAGTTCTTC
CDR3aa: CATSGGQGHDNEQFF

j_gene: TRBJ2-7
len: 13
d_gene: TRBD1
v_gene: TRBV5-1
abundance: -
CDR3nt: TGCGCCAGCGGCCACGGGACAGACCGCGAGCAGTACTTC
CDR3aa: CASGHGTDREQYF

j_gene: TRBJ2-5
len: 16
d_gene: -
v_gene: TRBV7-8
abundance: -
CDR3nt: TGTGCCAGCAGCTTTTCTGCCCGGAGGTTGGAAGAGACCCAGTACTTC
CDR3aa: CASSFSARRLEETQYF

j_gene: TRBJ2-6
len: 15
d_gene: TRBD1
v_gene: TRBV10-3
abundance: -
CDR3nt: TGTGCCATCGGCGCAGGGGGAACTGGGGCCAACGTCCTGACTTTC
CDR3aa: CAIGAGGTGANVLTF

j_gene: TRBJ2-7
len: 13
d_gene: -
v_gene: TRBV11-2
abundance: -
CDR3nt: TGTGCCAGCAGCCCGAACAGTTCCCACGAGCAGTACTTC
CDR3aa: CASSPNSSHEQYF

j_gene: TRBJ2-3
len: 14
d_gene: -
v_gene: TRBV7-2
abundance: -
CDR3nt: TGTGCCAGCAGCCTAGGACACTTGGAGAATACGCAGTATTTT
CDR3aa: CASSLGHLENTQYF

j_gene: TRBJ1-5
len: 15
d_gene: TRBD1
v_gene: TRBV5-1
abundance: once
CDR3nt: TGCGCCAGCAGCTTCGGGACAGGGTTACCTCAGCCCCAGCATTTT
CDR3aa: CASSFGTGLPQPQHF

j_gene: TRBJ2-3
len: 15
d_gene: TRBD2
v_gene: TRBV5-1
abundance: -
CDR3nt: TGCGCCAGCAGCTTGTACGGGAGGGGCACAGATACGCAGTATTTT
CDR3aa: CASSLYGRGTDTQYF